This T cell receptor (beta chain) is from a study of OX40 agonist ivuxolimab in advanced cancers. Study-level information: Males comprised 82.7% of the group, whose mean age was approximately 61 years (range about 20 to 85). Regarding the study as a whole: At 0.1 to 3.0 mg/kg, CD4+ and CD8+ blood T cells expanded clonally by week 6.

TCRdb's table, derived via immunoSEQ multiplex PCR, lists solely in-frame clones and lacks some. Among some 85,000 clones listed, over 75% were seen once. As to this clone: Antigen unknown.

This CDR3 has 15 residues. Germline trimming cut 1 base from V and 4 bases from J; bases unmatched to any gene: 7. CDR1 and CDR2 from the germline V gene are SGHRS and YFSETQ. The input for sequencing was CD4+ or CD8+ T cells sorted from blood, taken in a trial of the OX40 agonist ivuxolimab. This receptor was taken from an adult with an advanced solid tumor such as melanoma, head and neck, liver or kidney cancer. The V gene is TRBV5-1, the J gene TRBJ1-2, with 7 bases identical to TRBD1. The CDR3 region has the DNA TGCGCCAGCAGCTTGAATTCGGGGGACAGCTATGGCTACACCTTC. This encodes CASSLNSGDSYGYTF.